This is a list of T cell receptor beta chains from one sample in a study of blood T cell repertoires in COVID-19. Some clones are missing from TCRdb's copy, which holds only in-frame ones; the method was immunoSEQ multiplex PCR. Of some 200,000 clones in the sample, 80% to 85% are singletons; the top ten hold approximately 2.6%. Source material: peripheral blood. These receptors came from a human donor with acute or convalescent COVID-19. The donor label of this sample is uncertain. Both conserved end residues are part of each CDR3. The D gene is left open where the match is weak. Not every row has a clone size; where given, it reads once, few, many or a size class.

D: .
size: .
J: TRBJ1-4
V: TRBV28
CDR3: CASSYRGEKLFF
DNA: TGTGCCAGCAGCTACCGAGGCGAAAAACTGTTTTTT

D: TRBD1
size: .
J: TRBJ1-1
V: TRBV19
CDR3: CASSIMGQGGPTEAFF
DNA: TGTGCCAGTAGTATTATGGGACAGGGGGGCCCCACTGAAGCTTTCTTT

D: .
size: few
J: TRBJ1-2
V: TRBV18
CDR3: CASVRDTTFGYNGYTF
DNA: TGTGCCAGCGTCCGGGACACCACCTTTGGCTACAATGGCTACACCTTC

D: TRBD2
size: .
J: TRBJ2-7
V: TRBV5-1
CDR3: CASSALTSGGASVTYEQYF
DNA: TGCGCCAGCAGCGCACTGACTAGCGGGGGGGCCTCGGTTACCTACGAGCAGTACTTC

D: .
size: .
J: TRBJ2-7
V: TRBV7-2
CDR3: CASSPRWRADEQYF
DNA: TGTGCCAGCAGCCCCCGATGGAGGGCTGACGAGCAGTACTTC

D: .
size: .
J: TRBJ2-5
V: TRBV12-3/TRBV12-4
CDR3: CASSFPRGTQYF
DNA: TGTGCCAGCAGTTTTCCTAGGGGGACCCAGTACTTC

D: TRBD2
size: .
J: TRBJ2-3
V: TRBV4-2
CDR3: CASSQAGGTADTQYF
DNA: TGTGCCAGCAGCCAAGCGGGAGGTACCGCAGATACGCAGTATTTT

D: TRBD2
size: .
J: TRBJ2-1
V: TRBV3-1/TRBV3-2
CDR3: CASSSRLAESYNEQFF
DNA: TGTGCCAGCAGCTCCAGACTAGCGGAGTCCTACAATGAGCAGTTCTTC

D: TRBD1
size: .
J: TRBJ1-2
V: TRBV30
CDR3: CAWSRTGAYGYTF
DNA: TGTGCCTGGAGTCGGACAGGGGCCTATGGCTACACCTTC

D: .
size: .
J: TRBJ2-2
V: TRBV7-8
CDR3: CASSLTQGGNTGELFF
DNA: TGTGCCAGCAGCTTAACTCAGGGGGGTAACACCGGGGAGCTGTTTTTT

D: TRBD1
size: .
J: TRBJ1-6
V: TRBV3-1/TRBV3-2
CDR3: CASTGRTGVSSPLHF
DNA: TGTGCCAGCACGGGCCGGACAGGGGTTTCTTCACCCCTCCACTTT

D: .
size: .
J: TRBJ2-7
V: TRBV13
CDR3: CASSLGGRGEQYF
DNA: TGTGCCAGCAGCTTAGGGGGAAGGGGAGAGCAGTACTTC

D: .
size: .
J: TRBJ2-1
V: TRBV21-1
CDR3: CATGKGRGEQFF
DNA: TGTGCCACCGGAAAGGGGAGGGGTGAGCAGTTCTTC

D: .
size: .
J: TRBJ2-1
V: TRBV6-5
CDR3: CASTLVGSMYNEQFF
DNA: TGTGCCAGCACCCTTGTCGGGAGTATGTACAATGAGCAGTTCTTC

D: TRBD2
size: .
J: TRBJ2-5
V: TRBV4-2
CDR3: CASSPCPGTSGRAKGQETQYF
DNA: TGTGCCAGTAGCCCCTGCCCCGGGACTAGCGGGAGGGCCAAGGGACAAGAGACCCAGTACTTC

D: TRBD1
size: .
J: TRBJ2-1
V: TRBV3-1/TRBV3-2
CDR3: CASGQEDYNEQFF
DNA: TGTGCCAGCGGACAGGAGGACTACAATGAGCAGTTCTTC

D: .
size: .
J: TRBJ2-7
V: TRBV9
CDR3: CASSPQGGSYEQYF
DNA: TGTGCCAGCAGCCCCCAGGGTGGGTCCTACGAGCAGTACTTC

D: TRBD1
size: .
J: TRBJ1-4
V: TRBV6-5
CDR3: CASSRDSNQKLFF
DNA: TGTGCCAGCAGCCGGGACAGTAACCAAAAACTGTTTTTT

D: .
size: .
J: TRBJ1-6
V: TRBV27
CDR3: CASSLSRTNPSSPLHF
DNA: TGTGCCAGCAGTTTATCCAGGACAAACCCAAGCTCACCCCTCCACTTT

D: .
size: once
J: TRBJ1-1
V: TRBV5-1
CDR3: CASSSQGDTEAFF
DNA: TGCGCCAGCAGCTCACAGGGAGACACTGAAGCTTTCTTT